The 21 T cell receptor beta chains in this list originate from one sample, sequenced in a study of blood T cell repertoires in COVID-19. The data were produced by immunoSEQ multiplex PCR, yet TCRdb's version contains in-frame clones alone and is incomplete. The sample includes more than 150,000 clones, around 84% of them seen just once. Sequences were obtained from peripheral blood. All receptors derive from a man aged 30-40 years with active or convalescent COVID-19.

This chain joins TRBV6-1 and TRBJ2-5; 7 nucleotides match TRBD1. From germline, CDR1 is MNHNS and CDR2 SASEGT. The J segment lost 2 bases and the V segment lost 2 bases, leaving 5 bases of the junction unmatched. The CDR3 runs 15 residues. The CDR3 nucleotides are TGTGCCAGCAGTGAAATAGGGGGCGGTCAAGAGACCCAGTACTTC. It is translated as CASSEIGGGQETQYF.

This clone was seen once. The chain's CDR3 is CSAAGTSGTDTQYF. In nucleotides, the CDR3 is TGCAGCGCGGCCGGGACTAGCGGCACAGATACGCAGTATTTT. The chain carries TRBV29-1 and TRBJ2-3, with TRBD2 identical over 10 bases. The CDR3 extends over 14 amino acids. Germline V gene lookup returns CDR1 SQVTM and CDR2 ANQGSEA. Trimming cost V 7 bases and J 1 base; bases outside gene matches: 5.

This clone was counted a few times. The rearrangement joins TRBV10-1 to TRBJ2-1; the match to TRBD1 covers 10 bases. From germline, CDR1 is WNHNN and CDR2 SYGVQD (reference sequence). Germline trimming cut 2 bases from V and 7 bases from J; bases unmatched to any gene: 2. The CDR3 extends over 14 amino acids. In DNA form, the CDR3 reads TGCGCCAGCAGTGAGAGGGACAGGGGTAATGAGCAGTTCTTC. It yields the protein CASSERDRGNEQFF.

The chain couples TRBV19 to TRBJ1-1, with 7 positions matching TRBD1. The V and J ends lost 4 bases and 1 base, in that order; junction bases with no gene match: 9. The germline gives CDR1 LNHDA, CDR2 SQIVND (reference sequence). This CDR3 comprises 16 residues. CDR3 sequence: CASSNSGGTANTEAFF. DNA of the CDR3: TGTGCCAGTAGTAACTCCGGCGGGACAGCGAACACTGAAGCTTTCTTT.

CDR3 region: CASSLGRQGGQYV. DNA for the CDR3: TGTGCCAGCAGCTTGGGACGACAGGGAGGGCAGTACGTC. The V and J genes are TRBV5-6 and TRBJ2-7, with a weak D call TRBD1 (7 bases). This CDR3 has 13 residues. The germline V gene has CDR1 SGHDT and CDR2 YYEEEE. V was shortened by 0 bases and J by 9 bases, with 13 bases between the two germline ends.

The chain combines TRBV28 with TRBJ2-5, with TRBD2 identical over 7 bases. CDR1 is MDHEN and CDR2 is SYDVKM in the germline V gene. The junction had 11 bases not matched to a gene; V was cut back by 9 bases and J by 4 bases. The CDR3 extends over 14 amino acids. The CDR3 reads CASHPTGRGETQYF. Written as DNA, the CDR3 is TGTGCCAGTCATCCAACGGGGAGGGGAGAGACCCAGTACTTC.

For the CDR3, the DNA is TGTGCCATCAGTGAGTCGGGGGGAACCGGGGAGCTGTTTTTT. Encoded protein: CAISESGGTGELFF. The chain has TRBV10-3 and TRBJ2-2, with D tentatively TRBD2 (6 bases). Germline lookup yields CDR1 ENHRY and CDR2 SYGVKD. This CDR3 has 14 amino acids. The V end lost 0 bases, the J end lost 5 bases, and 7 bases lay between the germline ends.

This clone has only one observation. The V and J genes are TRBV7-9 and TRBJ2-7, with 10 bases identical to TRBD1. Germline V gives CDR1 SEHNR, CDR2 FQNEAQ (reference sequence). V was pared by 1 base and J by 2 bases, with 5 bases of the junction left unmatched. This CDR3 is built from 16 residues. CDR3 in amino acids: CASSLETGGYPYEQYF. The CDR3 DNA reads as TGTGCCAGCAGCTTAGAGACAGGGGGCTATCCCTACGAGCAGTACTTC. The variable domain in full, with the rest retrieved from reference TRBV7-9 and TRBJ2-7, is DTGVSQNPRHKITKRGQNVTFRCDPISEHNRLYWYRQTLGQGPEFLTYFQNEAQLEKSRLLSDRFSAERPKGSFSTLEIQRTEQGDSAMYLCASSLETGGYPYEQYFGPGTRLTVT.

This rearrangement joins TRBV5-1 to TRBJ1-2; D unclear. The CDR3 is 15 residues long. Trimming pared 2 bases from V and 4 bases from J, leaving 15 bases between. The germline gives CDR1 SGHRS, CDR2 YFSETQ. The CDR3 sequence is CASSLGEGLLYGYTF. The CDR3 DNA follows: TGCGCCAGCAGCTTAGGCGAGGGCCTGCTCTATGGCTACACCTTC.

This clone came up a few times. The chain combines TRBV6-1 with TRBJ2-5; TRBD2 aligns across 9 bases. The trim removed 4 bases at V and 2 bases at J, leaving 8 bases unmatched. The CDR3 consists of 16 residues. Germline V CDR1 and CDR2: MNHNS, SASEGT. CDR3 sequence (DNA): TGTGCCAGCAGTGTGGGGCTAGCGGGGCTGCAAGAGACCCAGTACTTC. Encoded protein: CASSVGLAGLQETQYF.

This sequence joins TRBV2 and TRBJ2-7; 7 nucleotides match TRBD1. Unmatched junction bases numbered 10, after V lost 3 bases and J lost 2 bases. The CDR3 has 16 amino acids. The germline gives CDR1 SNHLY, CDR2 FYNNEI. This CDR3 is CASSDMPGQSAYEQYV. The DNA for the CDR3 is TGTGCCAGCAGTGATATGCCGGGACAGAGTGCCTACGAGCAGTACGTC.

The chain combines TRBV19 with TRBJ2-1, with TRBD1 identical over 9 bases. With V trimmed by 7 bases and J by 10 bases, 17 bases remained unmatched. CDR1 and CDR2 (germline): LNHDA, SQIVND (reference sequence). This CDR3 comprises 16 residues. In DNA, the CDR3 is TGTGCCAGTACCATTTCAGGGGGGACAGGGCCCCGGGAGCAGTTCTTC. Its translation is CASTISGGTGPREQFF.

The chain's CDR3 is CASSQGTGMGTGNTIYF. The CDR3, as DNA: TGCGCCAGCAGCCAGGGGACAGGGATGGGCACTGGAAACACCATATATTTT. The V and J genes are TRBV4-1 and TRBJ1-3, with 9 bases that match TRBD1. The ends lost 3 bases at V and 2 bases at J; junction bases unmatched: 8. The CDR3 spans 17 residues. Germline CDR1 MGHRA, CDR2 YSYEKL.

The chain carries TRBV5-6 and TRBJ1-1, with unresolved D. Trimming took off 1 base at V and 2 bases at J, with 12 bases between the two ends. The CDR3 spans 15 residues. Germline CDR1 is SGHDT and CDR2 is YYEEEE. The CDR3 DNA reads TGTGCCAGCAGCTTGCTCTGGGAGACTAACACTGAAGCTTTCTTT. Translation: CASSLLWETNTEAFF.

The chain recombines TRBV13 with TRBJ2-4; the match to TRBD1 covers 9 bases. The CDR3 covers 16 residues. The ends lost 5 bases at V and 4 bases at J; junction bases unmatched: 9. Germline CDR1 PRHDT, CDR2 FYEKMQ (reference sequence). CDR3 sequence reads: CASSPWTGEAKNIQYF. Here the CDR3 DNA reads TGTGCCAGCAGCCCTTGGACAGGGGAGGCGAAAAACATTCAGTACTTC. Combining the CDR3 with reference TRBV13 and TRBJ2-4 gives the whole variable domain AAGVIQSPRHLIKEKRETATLKCYPIPRHDTVYWYQQGPGQDPQFLISFYEKMQSDKGSIPDRFSAQQFSDYHSELNMSSLELGDSALYFCASSPWTGEAKNIQYFGAGTRLSVL.

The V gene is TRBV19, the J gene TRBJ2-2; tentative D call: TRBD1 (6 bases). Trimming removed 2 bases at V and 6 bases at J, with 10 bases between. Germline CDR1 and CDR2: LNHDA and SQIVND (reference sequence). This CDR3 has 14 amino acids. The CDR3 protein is CASSIRQGSGELFF. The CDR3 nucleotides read TGTGCCAGTAGTATACGGCAGGGGTCCGGGGAGCTGTTTTTT.

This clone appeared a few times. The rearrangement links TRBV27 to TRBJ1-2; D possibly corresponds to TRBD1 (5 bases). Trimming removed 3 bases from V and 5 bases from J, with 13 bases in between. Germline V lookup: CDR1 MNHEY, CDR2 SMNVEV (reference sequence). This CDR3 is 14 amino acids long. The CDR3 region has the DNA TGTGCCAGCAGTTTCGTCGGGGGACCGTATGGCTACACCTTC. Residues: CASSFVGGPYGYTF.

For the CDR3, the DNA is TGTGCCAGCAGCCTGGGGCGGAACAACGAAAAACTGTTTTTT. Translated: CASSLGRNNEKLFF. The genes are TRBV7-9 and TRBJ1-4; a possible D gene is TRBD1 (5 bases). V lost 5 bases to trimming and J lost 8 bases, with 15 bases between them. Germline assignment: CDR1 SEHNR and CDR2 FQNEAQ (reference sequence). The CDR3 loop spans 14 amino acids.

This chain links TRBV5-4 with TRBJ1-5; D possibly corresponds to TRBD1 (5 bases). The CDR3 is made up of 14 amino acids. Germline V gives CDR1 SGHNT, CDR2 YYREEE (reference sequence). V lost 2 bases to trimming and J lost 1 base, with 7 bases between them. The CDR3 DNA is TGTGCCAGCAGCTTACGGGGGAGCAATCAGCCCCAGCATTTT. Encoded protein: CASSLRGSNQPQHF.

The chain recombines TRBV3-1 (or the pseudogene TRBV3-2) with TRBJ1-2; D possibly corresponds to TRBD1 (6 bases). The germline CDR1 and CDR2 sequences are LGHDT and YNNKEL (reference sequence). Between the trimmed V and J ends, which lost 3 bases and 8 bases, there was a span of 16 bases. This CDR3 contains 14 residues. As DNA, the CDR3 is TGTGCCAGCAGCCACCCCGTGGGGGCCCAAGGCTACACCTTC. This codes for CASSHPVGAQGYTF.

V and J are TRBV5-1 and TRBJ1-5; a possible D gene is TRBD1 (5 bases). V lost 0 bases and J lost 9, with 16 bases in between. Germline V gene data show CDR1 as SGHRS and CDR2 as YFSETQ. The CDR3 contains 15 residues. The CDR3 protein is CASSLGGLPSGPQHF. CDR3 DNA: TGCGCCAGCAGCTTGGGGGGACTCCCGTCCGGGCCCCAGCATTTT.